This TCR beta chain was captured by sequencing in a study of blood T cell repertoires in COVID-19. Overall study context: The cDNA or gDNA used as material had been derived from T cells, B-cell-depleted T cells, or PBMCs.

The germline gives CDR1 SNHLY, CDR2 FYNNEI. Between the trimmed V and J ends, which lost 2 bases and 3 bases, there was a span of 13 bases. This CDR3 has 15 amino acids. Participants' reported clinical history set cohort assignment. Symptom resolution, clearance, or two negative PCRs marked donors in Cohort 3 as recovered. How the authors handled the data: Estimated nucleated cell counts came from reference gene primer amplification. Sequencing used immunoSEQ multiplex PCR; TCRdb keeps in-frame clones, though not all of them. V, J and clone size are those of that table, while D and trimming were read from the DNA. The sample carries under 300,000 clones, around 87% recorded once.

Sequenced material: PBMCs or T cells enriched from blood (not recorded which). V and J are TRBV2 and TRBJ1-1, with a weak D call TRBD1 (5 bases). The TCR sequence derives from a young woman who had recovered from COVID-19. The CDR3 DNA reads TGTGCCAGCAGTGAACACCGAGACAGTTACACTGAAGCTTTCTTT. Amino acid sequence: CASSEHRDSYTEAFF.